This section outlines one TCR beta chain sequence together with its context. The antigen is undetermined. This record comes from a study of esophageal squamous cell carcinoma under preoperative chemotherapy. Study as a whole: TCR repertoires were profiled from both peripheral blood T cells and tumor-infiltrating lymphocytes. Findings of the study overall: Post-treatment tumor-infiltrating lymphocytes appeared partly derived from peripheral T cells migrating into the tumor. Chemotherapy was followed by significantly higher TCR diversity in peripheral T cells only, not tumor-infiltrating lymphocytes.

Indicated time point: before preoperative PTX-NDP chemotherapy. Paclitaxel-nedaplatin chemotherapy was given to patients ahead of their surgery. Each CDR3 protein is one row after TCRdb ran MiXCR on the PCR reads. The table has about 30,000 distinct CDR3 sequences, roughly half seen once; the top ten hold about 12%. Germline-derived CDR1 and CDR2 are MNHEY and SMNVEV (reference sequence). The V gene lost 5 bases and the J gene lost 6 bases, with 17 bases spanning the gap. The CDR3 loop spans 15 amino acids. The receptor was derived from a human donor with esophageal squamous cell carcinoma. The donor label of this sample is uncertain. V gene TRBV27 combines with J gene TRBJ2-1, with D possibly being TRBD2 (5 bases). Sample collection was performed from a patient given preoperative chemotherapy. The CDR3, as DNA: TGTGCCAGCAGTGATGTGAGGGAATCCCCCAATGAGCAGTTCTTC. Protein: CASSDVRESPNEQFF.